This T cell receptor beta chain was captured in a study of response to subunit inactivated influenza vaccine. A single record per CDR3 protein comes from TCRdb applying MiXCR to the RT-PCR reads. The sample has under 550,000 distinct CDR3 sequences; 6.5% to 8% are singletons. This clonotype was seen ten or more times. V dropped 10 bases and J dropped 0 bases, with 16 bases sitting between them. CDR1 and CDR2 from the germline V gene are MNHNS and SASEGT. The CDR3 has 16 amino acids. The TCR was taken from a man aged 45 to 75 who received an inactivated influenza vaccine. This specimen was PBMCs from blood, taken 23 to 25 months after vaccination. The chain combines TRBV6-1 with TRBJ2-6; maybe TRBD1 (6 bases). The CDR3 sequence is CATTGHLASGANVLTF. CDR3 bases: TGTGCCACCACGGGACACCTGGCCTCTGGGGCCAACGTCCTGACTTTC.